This TCR beta chain was recorded in a study of T cell responses to AZD1222 COVID-19 vaccine. Study-wide points: Donors were largely white British and mainly female; clonal diversity was possibly underestimated.

As regards this clone: The antigen is not known.

The germline V gene has CDR1 MGHRA and CDR2 YSYEKL. The CDR3 runs 16 residues. V shed 0 bases, J shed 8 bases, and the junction held 6 bases outside the gene matches. Measured with immunoSEQ multiplex PCR; TCRdb has only the in-frame clones, and not every one. This repertoire shows approximately 99,000 clones, 86% found once; its top ten account for approximately 3.3%. The sequencing here drew on peripheral blood, taken on day 0 of AZD1222 vaccination. The chain employs TRBV4-1 and TRBJ1-4; 10 positions agree with TRBD1. The TCR originated in an adult in good health. CDR3 in amino acids: CASSQDPGQGGEKLFF. The CDR3 DNA reads TGCGCCAGCAGCCAAGATCCTGGACAGGGGGGAGAAAAACTGTTTTTT.